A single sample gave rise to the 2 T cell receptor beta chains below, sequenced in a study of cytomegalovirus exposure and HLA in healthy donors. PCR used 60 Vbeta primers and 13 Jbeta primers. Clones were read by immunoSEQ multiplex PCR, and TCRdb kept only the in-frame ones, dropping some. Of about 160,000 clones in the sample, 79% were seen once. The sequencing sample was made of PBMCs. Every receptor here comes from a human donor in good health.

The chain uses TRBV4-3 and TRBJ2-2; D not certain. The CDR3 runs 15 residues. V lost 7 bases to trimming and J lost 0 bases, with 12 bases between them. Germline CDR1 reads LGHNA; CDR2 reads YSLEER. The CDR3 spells CASTRTISNTGELFF. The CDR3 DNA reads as TGCGCCAGCACCCGTACAATATCGAACACCGGGGAGCTGTTTTTT.

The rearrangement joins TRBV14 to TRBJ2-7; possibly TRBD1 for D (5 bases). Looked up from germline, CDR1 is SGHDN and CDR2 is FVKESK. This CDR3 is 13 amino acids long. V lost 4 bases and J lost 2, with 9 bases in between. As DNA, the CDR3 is TGTGCCAGCAGCCTGACAGAGACCTACGAGCAGTACTTC. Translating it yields CASSLTETYEQYF.